Listed below are T cell receptor beta chains from one sample, sequenced in a study of blood T cells in healthy people across ages. TCRdb passed the 5' RACE reads through MiXCR, listing each CDR3 protein once. Among fewer than 900,000 distinct CDR3 sequences listed, around 40% were seen once. The sample was blood. The receptors were sampled from a woman aged 60 to 75 in good health. Each CDR3 is given without its conserved first and last residue. Fields, in order: V gene, J gene, CDR3 protein.

v_gene: TRBV7-9; j_gene: TRBJ2-7; CDR3aa: ATKGTSGSYEQY
v_gene: TRBV4-2; j_gene: NA; CDR3aa: ASSQTLGLGPSYEQY
v_gene: TRBV2; j_gene: TRBJ2-3; CDR3aa: ASSGVGEDTQY
v_gene: TRBV9; j_gene: TRBJ2-5; CDR3aa: ASSDGIGRGETQY
v_gene: TRBV28; j_gene: TRBJ2-1; CDR3aa: ASSTGLAGVLQYNEQF
v_gene: TRBV7-3; j_gene: TRBJ2-1; CDR3aa: TSSPMGTGSNEQF
v_gene: TRBV5-1; j_gene: TRBJ1-2; CDR3aa: ASSLGARGGYT
v_gene: TRBV5-1; j_gene: TRBJ1-1; CDR3aa: ASSVTGTDTEAF
v_gene: TRBV6-6; j_gene: TRBJ2-5; CDR3aa: ASTNSLAASLQETQY
v_gene: TRBV12-3/TRBV12-4; j_gene: TRBJ2-3; CDR3aa: ASRLGADTQY
v_gene: TRBV2; j_gene: TRBJ2-3; CDR3aa: ASSEDSGNTDTQY
v_gene: TRBV10-3; j_gene: TRBJ2-7; CDR3aa: AIFSMGSIEQY
v_gene: TRBV3-1; j_gene: TRBJ2-1; CDR3aa: ASSPGTHSENEQF
v_gene: TRBV6-1; j_gene: TRBJ2-1; CDR3aa: ASSRRTERFSYNEQF
v_gene: TRBV4-1; j_gene: TRBJ2-5; CDR3aa: ASSQDGRGQETQY
v_gene: TRBV3-1; j_gene: TRBJ2-1; CDR3aa: ASSRAWEQF
v_gene: TRBV29-1; j_gene: TRBJ2-7; CDR3aa: SVGTSSYEQY
v_gene: TRBV20-1; j_gene: TRBJ2-5; CDR3aa: SAYGSGTQESQETQY
v_gene: TRBV29-1; j_gene: TRBJ2-5; CDR3aa: SVGSSLVAGGAQETQY
v_gene: TRBV2; j_gene: TRBJ1-5; CDR3aa: ASSPGPYQPQH
v_gene: TRBV7-2; j_gene: TRBJ2-5; CDR3aa: ASRGASQETQY
v_gene: TRBV11-2; j_gene: TRBJ2-7; CDR3aa: ASSLDGGLFYEQY
v_gene: TRBV20-1; j_gene: TRBJ2-1; CDR3aa: SARPPGQSYNEQF
v_gene: TRBV29-1; j_gene: TRBJ2-3; CDR3aa: SVWGRPNTQY
v_gene: TRBV21-1; j_gene: TRBJ2-7; CDR3aa: ASSRAGYSYEQY
v_gene: TRBV5-1; j_gene: TRBJ2-1; CDR3aa: ASKDRSSYNEQF
v_gene: TRBV20-1; j_gene: TRBJ2-3; CDR3aa: SARPGYSTDTQY
v_gene: TRBV4-2; j_gene: TRBJ2-6; CDR3aa: ASSQGQGQSGANVLT
v_gene: TRBV24-1; j_gene: TRBJ2-3; CDR3aa: ASSGLFTDTQY
v_gene: TRBV10-3; j_gene: TRBJ2-1; CDR3aa: AITQGTSGSNEQF
v_gene: TRBV7-6; j_gene: TRBJ1-6; CDR3aa: ASSAGRSPLH
v_gene: TRBV7-2; j_gene: TRBJ2-1; CDR3aa: ASSLGIGQAYNEQF
v_gene: TRBV27; j_gene: TRBJ2-3; CDR3aa: ASRGSLAGETDTQY
v_gene: TRBV4-2; j_gene: TRBJ2-3; CDR3aa: ASSQDRTSGDAQY
v_gene: TRBV15; j_gene: TRBJ2-7; CDR3aa: ATNSGNSYEQY
v_gene: TRBV7-2; j_gene: TRBJ2-5; CDR3aa: ASSFNRGQETQY
v_gene: TRBV7-2; j_gene: TRBJ2-3; CDR3aa: ASSFGGAPSTDTQY
v_gene: TRBV6-2/TRBV6-3; j_gene: TRBJ2-1; CDR3aa: ASDGTSGGDYNEQF
v_gene: TRBV4-2; j_gene: TRBJ1-5; CDR3aa: ASSQSPRQGNNQPQH
v_gene: TRBV18; j_gene: TRBJ1-1; CDR3aa: ASSPRGYTEAF
v_gene: TRBV12-3/TRBV12-4; j_gene: TRBJ2-5; CDR3aa: ASSLGGTGETQY
v_gene: TRBV3-1; j_gene: TRBJ1-1; CDR3aa: ASSPRRTNTEAF
v_gene: TRBV28; j_gene: TRBJ1-1; CDR3aa: ASSPTGAANTEAF
v_gene: TRBV21-1; j_gene: TRBJ1-2; CDR3aa: ASSSPSPGQEDYGYT
v_gene: TRBV3-1; j_gene: TRBJ2-7; CDR3aa: ASSLGQGLGYEQY
v_gene: TRBV20-1; j_gene: TRBJ1-2; CDR3aa: SARDNGNSSYGYT
v_gene: TRBV3-1; j_gene: TRBJ2-3; CDR3aa: ASSRRAGGSATDTQY
v_gene: TRBV6-6; j_gene: TRBJ1-1; CDR3aa: ASSYSSQGNTEAF
v_gene: TRBV6-2/TRBV6-3; j_gene: TRBJ1-2; CDR3aa: ASTQGSFYGYT
v_gene: TRBV5-1; j_gene: TRBJ2-3; CDR3aa: ASSLAGGQELYTQY
v_gene: TRBV2; j_gene: NA; CDR3aa: ASRNRDSTYEQY